One and the same sample provided the 3 T cell receptor beta chains below, sequenced in a study of cytomegalovirus exposure and HLA in healthy donors. Use of 60 Vbeta and 13 Jbeta primers characterized the PCR. Measured with immunoSEQ multiplex PCR; TCRdb has only the in-frame clones, and not every one. This table holds more than 95,000 clones, around 74% found once. The sequencing input was PBMCs. The receptors shown here come from a woman aged 35 to 49 in good health and CMV-seropositive.

The rearrangement links TRBV11-3 to TRBJ1-1; D is perhaps TRBD1 (5 bases). CDR1 is SGHNT, CDR2 YENEEA, per germline. The V end lost 5 bases, the J end lost 1 base, and 11 bases lay between the germline ends. The CDR3 contains 14 residues. The CDR3 nucleotides read TGTGCCAGCAGCCCTCGGGGGGGGAACACTGAAGCTTTCTTT. Its translation: CASSPRGGNTEAFF.

The chain couples TRBV5-1 to TRBJ2-1; 8 bases fit TRBD2. Germline CDR1 reads SGHRS; CDR2 reads YFSETQ. The CDR3 totals 19 residues. V was clipped by 0 bases and J by 0 bases; unmatched bases: 11. The CDR3 sequence: CASSLGSKVAGISYNEQFF. CDR3 nucleotides: TGCGCCAGCAGCTTGGGGTCCAAAGTAGCGGGAATCTCCTACAATGAGCAGTTCTTC.

This clone came up once. This chain joins TRBV15 and TRBJ1-4, with D maybe TRBD1 (6 bases). The length of the CDR3 is 15 residues. V lost 1 base to trimming and J lost 6 bases, with 12 bases between them. Germline lookup yields CDR1 LNHNV and CDR2 YYDKDF (reference sequence). This CDR3 reads CATSRGPGVDEKLFF. In nucleotides, the CDR3 is TGTGCCACCAGCAGAGGGCCAGGGGTGGATGAAAAACTGTTTTTT.